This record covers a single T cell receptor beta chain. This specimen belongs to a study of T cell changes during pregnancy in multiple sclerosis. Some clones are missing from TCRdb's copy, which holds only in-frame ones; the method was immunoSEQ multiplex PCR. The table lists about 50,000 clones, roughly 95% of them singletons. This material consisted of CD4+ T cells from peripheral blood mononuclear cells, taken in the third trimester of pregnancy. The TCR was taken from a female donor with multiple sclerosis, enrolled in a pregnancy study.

Here the CDR3 DNA reads TGTGCCAGCAGCCTATTCCCCTATACAGGGTCCGTTGAGGAGACCCAGTACTTC. Amino acids: CASSLFPYTGSVEETQYF. The gene calls are TRBV5-6 and TRBJ2-5; D is possibly TRBD1 (6 bases). Germline assignment: CDR1 SGHDT and CDR2 YYEEEE. This CDR3 spans 18 amino acids. V lost 4 bases and J 5 bases, leaving 27 bases between the germline ends.